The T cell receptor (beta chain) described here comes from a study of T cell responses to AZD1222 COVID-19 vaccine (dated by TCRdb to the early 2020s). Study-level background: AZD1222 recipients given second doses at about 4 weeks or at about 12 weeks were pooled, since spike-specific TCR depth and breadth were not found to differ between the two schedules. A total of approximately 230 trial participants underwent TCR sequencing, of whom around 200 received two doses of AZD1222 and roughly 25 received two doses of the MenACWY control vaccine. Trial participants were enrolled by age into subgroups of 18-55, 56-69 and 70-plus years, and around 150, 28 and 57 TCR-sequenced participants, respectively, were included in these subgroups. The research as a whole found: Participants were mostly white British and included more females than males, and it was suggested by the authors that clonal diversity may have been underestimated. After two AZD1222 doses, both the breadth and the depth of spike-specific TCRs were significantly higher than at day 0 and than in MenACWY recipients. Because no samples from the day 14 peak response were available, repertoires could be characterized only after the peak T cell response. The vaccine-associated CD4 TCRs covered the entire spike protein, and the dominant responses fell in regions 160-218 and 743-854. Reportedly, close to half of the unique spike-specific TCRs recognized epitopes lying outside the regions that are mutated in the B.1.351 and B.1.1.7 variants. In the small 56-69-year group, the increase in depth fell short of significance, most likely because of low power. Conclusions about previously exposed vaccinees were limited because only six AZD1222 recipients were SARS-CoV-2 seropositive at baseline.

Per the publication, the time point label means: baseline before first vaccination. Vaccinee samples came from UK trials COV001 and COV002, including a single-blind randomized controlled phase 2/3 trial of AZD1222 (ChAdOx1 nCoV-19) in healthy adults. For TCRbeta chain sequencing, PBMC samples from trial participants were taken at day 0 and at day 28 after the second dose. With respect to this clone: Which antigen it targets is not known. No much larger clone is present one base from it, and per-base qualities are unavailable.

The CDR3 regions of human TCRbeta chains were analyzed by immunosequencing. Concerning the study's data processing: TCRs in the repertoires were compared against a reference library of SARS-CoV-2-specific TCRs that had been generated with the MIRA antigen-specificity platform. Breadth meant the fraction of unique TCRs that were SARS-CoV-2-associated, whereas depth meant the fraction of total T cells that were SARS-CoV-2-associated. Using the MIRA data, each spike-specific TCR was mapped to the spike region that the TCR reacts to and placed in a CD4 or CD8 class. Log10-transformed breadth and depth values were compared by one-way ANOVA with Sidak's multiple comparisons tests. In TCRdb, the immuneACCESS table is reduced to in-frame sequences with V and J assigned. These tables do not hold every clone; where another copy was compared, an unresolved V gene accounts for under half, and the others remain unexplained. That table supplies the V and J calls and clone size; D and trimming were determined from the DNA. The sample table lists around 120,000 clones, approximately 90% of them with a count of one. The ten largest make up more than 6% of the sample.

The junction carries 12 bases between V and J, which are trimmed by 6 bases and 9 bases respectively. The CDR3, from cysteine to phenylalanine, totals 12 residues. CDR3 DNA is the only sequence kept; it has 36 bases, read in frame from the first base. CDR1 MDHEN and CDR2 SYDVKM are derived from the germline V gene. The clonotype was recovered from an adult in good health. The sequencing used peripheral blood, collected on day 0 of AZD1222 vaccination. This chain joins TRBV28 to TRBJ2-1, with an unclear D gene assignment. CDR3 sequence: CASRLGSSEQFF. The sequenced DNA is TGTGCCAGCAGGCTGGGGTCTAGTGAGCAGTTCTTC.